This T cell receptor beta chain was found in a study of blood T cell repertoires in COVID-19 (dated by TCRdb to about 2020). Notes on the research overall: Collaborator samples came from the United States, Italy and Spain and covered acute and convalescent phases of COVID-19. Where HLA class I and class II types were available, the types were taken from metadata supplied by the sample provider, not from assay-based typing. The dataset comprised deeply sampled blood TCRbeta repertoires from subjects exposed to, actively infected with, or recovered from COVID-19. The samples were drawn from the first 160 participants of the ongoing ImmuneRACE study and from some 1,300 subjects provided by 6 global collaborators. A freely available public database, intended as a resource for researchers studying the immune response to SARS-CoV-2, is where the repertoires were released. The material from the prospective study consisted of cDNA or gDNA derived from T cells, B-cell-depleted T cells, or PBMCs. Sample metadata almost always included a de-identified subject ID, COVID-19 status, age in years and sex.

As concerns this clone: No cognate antigen has been identified for it. Per-base quality was not reported, and no clone a single base away is much larger than it.

At one collaborating source in Seattle, patients were enrolled during active infection and were followed longitudinally through the course of disease. Collaborating institutions collected whole blood in K2EDTA tubes following their own protocols. Collaborator samples were shipped for TCRbeta analysis as frozen whole blood, isolated PBMCs, or DNA extracted from either sample type. TCRbeta CDR3 regions were amplified from genomic DNA by means of the immunoSEQ Assay, a bias-controlled multiplex PCR. Per the source publication's procedure: Within the assay, amplification of reference gene primers was used to estimate how many nucleated cells each sample contained. Sequence reads were collapsed and filtered to measure the absolute abundance of every unique TCRbeta CDR3 rearrangement. For each sample, productive Simpson clonality was calculated by taking the square root of Simpson's diversity index across productive rearrangements. This is the immuneACCESS table as TCRdb keeps it, with only in-frame sequences that have V and J called. A part of the clones is gone; compared with another copy, unresolved V genes explain less than half, and the rest is unexplained. V and J calls and clone size are copied from that table; D and trimming were computed from the DNA. The sample table lists 200,000 to 250,000 clones, roughly 76% of them with a count of one. 6.5% to 8.5% of the sample rests with the top ten.

From its cysteine to its phenylalanine, the CDR3 spans 13 amino acids. Just the 39-base CDR3 DNA is kept, in frame starting at base 1. V gives up 4 bases and J gives up 7 bases, and the segment between their germline ends measures 9 bases. Reading the germline V gene (reference sequence) gives CDR1 SGHNT and CDR2 YYREEE. Here is what the overall study found, with its caveats: How much clinical and demographic metadata was included differed by source and by participant, and the metadata was provided uncurated.

Sequencing used peripheral blood. The chain was built from TRBV5-4 and TRBJ2-6; the D gene is not confidently resolved. This TCR was sampled from an elderly woman with COVID-19, enrolled during active disease. The sequenced DNA is TGTGCCAGCAGCCCCTTTACAGCCAACGTCCTGACTTTC. Its amino acids are CASSPFTANVLTF.